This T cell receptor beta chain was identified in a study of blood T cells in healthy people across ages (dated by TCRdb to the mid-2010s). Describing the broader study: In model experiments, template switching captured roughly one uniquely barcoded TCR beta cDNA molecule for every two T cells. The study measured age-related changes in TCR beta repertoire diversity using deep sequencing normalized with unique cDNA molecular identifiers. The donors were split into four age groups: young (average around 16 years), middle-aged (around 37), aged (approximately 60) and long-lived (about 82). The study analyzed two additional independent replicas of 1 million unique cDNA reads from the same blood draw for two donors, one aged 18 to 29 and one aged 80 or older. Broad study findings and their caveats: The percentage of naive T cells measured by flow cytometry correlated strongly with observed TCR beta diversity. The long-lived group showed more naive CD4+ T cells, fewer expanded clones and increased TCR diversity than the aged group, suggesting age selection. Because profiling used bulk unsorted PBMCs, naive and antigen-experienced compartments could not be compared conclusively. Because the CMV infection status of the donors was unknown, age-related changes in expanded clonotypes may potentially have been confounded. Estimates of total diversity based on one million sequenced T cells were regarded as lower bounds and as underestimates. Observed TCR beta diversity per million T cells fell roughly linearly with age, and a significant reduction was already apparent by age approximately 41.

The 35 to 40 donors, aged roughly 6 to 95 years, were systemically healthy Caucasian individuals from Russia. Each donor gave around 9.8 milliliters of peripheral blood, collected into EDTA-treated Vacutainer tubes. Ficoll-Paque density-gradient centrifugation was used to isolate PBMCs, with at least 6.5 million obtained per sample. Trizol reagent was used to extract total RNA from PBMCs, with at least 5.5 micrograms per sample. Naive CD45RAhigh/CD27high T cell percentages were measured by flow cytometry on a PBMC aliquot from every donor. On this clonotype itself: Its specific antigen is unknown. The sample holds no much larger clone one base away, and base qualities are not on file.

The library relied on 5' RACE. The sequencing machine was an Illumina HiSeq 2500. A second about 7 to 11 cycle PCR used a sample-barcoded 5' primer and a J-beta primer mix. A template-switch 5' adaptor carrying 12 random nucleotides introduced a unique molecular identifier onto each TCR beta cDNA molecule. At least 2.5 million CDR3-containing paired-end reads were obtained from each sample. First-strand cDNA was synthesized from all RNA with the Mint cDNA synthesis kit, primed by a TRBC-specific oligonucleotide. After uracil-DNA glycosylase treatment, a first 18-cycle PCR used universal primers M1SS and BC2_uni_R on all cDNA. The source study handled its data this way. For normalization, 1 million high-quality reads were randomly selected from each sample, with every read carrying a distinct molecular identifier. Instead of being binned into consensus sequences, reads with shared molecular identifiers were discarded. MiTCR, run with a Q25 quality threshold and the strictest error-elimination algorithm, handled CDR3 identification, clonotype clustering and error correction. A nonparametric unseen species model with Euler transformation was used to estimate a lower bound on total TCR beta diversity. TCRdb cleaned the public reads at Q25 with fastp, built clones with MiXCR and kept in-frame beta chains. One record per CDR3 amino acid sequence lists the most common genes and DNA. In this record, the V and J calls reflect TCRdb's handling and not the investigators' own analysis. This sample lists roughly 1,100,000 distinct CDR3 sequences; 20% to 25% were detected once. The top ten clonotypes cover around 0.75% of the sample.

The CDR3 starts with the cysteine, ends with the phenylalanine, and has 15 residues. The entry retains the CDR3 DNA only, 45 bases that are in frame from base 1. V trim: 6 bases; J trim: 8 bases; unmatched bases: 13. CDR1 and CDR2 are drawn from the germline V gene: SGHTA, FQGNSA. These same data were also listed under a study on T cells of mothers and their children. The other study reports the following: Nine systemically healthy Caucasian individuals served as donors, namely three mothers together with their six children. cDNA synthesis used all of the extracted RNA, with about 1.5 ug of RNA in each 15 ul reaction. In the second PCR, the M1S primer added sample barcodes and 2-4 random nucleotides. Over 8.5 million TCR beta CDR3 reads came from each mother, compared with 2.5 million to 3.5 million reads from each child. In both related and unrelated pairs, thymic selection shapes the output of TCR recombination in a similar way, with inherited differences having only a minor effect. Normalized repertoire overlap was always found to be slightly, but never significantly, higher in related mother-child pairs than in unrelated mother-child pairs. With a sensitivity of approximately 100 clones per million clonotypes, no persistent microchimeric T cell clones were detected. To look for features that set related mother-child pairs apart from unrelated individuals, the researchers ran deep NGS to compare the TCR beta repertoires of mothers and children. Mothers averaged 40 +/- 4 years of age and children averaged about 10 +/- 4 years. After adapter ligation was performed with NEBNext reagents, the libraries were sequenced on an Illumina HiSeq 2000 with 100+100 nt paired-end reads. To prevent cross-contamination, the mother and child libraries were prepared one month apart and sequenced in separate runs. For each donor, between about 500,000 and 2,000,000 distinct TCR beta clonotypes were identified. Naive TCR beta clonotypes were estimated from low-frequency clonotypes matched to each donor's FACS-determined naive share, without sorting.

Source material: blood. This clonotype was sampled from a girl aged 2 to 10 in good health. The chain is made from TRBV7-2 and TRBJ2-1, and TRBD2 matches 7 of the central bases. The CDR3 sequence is CASRPSGGSLDEQFF. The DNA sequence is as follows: TGTGCCAGCAGGCCCTCCGGGGGGAGTTTGGATGAGCAGTTCTTC.